The clone carrying this TCR beta chain was picked up a small number of times. The data derive from a study of PD-1 blockade in mismatch repair-deficient tumors. Study-wide background: Patients had around 11 mismatch repair-deficient cancer types and were previously treated and progressing.

The CDR3 runs 15 residues. The germline V gene encodes CDR1 LNHDA and CDR2 SQIVND (reference sequence). Germline trimming cut 5 bases from V and 3 bases from J; bases unmatched to any gene: 4. TCRdb's copy holds only in-frame clones and misses some; the assay was immunoSEQ multiplex PCR. The repertoire includes about 51,000 clones, approximately 78% of them detected once, and approximately 3.2% sits in the top ten. The receptor was derived from an adult with mismatch repair-deficient cancer. Sequencing used peripheral blood, obtained 4 weeks after starting pembrolizumab. The V and J genes are TRBV19 and TRBJ2-1; TRBD2 agrees at 10 bases. The CDR3 DNA reads as TGTGCCAGTAGTGTAGCGGGAGGTGGCTACAATGAGCAGTTCTTC. Amino acid sequence: CASSVAGGGYNEQFF.